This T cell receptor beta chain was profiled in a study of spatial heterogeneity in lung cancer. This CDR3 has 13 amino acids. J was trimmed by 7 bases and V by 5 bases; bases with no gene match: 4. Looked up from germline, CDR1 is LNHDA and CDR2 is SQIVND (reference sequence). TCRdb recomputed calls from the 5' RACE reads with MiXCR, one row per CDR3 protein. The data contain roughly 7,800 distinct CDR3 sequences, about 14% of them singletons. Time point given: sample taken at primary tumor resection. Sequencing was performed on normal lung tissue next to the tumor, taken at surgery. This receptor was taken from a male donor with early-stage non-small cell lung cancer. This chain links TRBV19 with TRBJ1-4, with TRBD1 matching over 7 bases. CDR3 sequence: CASSDRAGEKLFF. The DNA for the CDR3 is TGTGCCAGTAGTGACAGGGCGGGTGAAAAACTGTTTTTT. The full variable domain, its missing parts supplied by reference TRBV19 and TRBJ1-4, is DGGITQSPKYLFRKEGQNVTLSCEQNLNHDAMYWYRQDPGQGLRLIYYSQIVNDFQKGDIAEGYSVSREKKESFPLTVTSAQKNPTAFYLCASSDRAGEKLFFGSGTQLSVL.